A selection of T cell receptor beta chains follows, all from one sample in a study of T cell repertoires in cytomegalovirus infection. Via MiXCR, TCRdb re-called the reads, giving one row per CDR3 protein. In the table there are roughly 250,000 distinct CDR3 sequences, roughly 22% of which are singletons. Sequencing input: CD8+ T cells from PBMCs. The receptors here all came from a human donor in good health (CMV status not recorded). Some clones in this sample may be carry-over from other donors' samples. Both conserved end residues are part of each CDR3. Each record gives: clone size, V gene, J gene, D gene, CDR3 DNA, CDR3 protein. A D gene is named only where the DNA matches it firmly. A row's size may be missing; if present it is once, few, many or a size class.

abundance: many; v_gene: TRBV7-8; j_gene: TRBJ2-5; d_gene: .; CDR3nt: TGTGCCAGCAGCCTCGCAGGGGTAGCGGAGACCCAGTACTTC; CDR3aa: CASSLAGVAETQYF
abundance: few; v_gene: TRBV7-9; j_gene: TRBJ2-2; d_gene: TRBD1; CDR3nt: TGTGCCAGCAGCTTGACAGGGGTCGACACCGGGGAGCTGTTTTTT; CDR3aa: CASSLTGVDTGELFF
abundance: .; v_gene: TRBV4-2; j_gene: TRBJ1-6; d_gene: .; CDR3nt: TGTGCCAGCAGCCAGGAACAGGGTGAGGTTTCACCCCTCCACTTT; CDR3aa: CASSQEQGEVSPLHF
abundance: few; v_gene: TRBV28; j_gene: TRBJ1-1; d_gene: TRBD1; CDR3nt: TGTGCCAGCAGTTCCTGGACAGGGGGCCACCCTGAAGCTTTCTTT; CDR3aa: CASSSWTGGHPEAFF
abundance: few; v_gene: TRBV7-7; j_gene: TRBJ2-1; d_gene: TRBD1; CDR3nt: TGTGCCAGCAGCTCTGGACAGGGGCTCAATGAGCAGTTCTTC; CDR3aa: CASSSGQGLNEQFF
abundance: once; v_gene: TRBV7-4; j_gene: TRBJ2-5; d_gene: .; CDR3nt: TGTGCCAGCAGCTTAGGACCCACCATAGGGGAGACCCAGTACTTC; CDR3aa: CASSLGPTIGETQYF
abundance: few; v_gene: TRBV5-1; j_gene: TRBJ1-2; d_gene: .; CDR3nt: TGCGCCACCCGGCCGGACAGCCTTGGCTACACCTTC; CDR3aa: CATRPDSLGYTF
abundance: .; v_gene: TRBV11-2; j_gene: TRBJ1-1; d_gene: TRBD1; CDR3nt: TGTGCCAGCAGCAACTACAGGGGGCGAACTGAAGCTTTCTTT; CDR3aa: CASSNYRGRTEAFF
abundance: many; v_gene: TRBV7-8; j_gene: TRBJ1-6; d_gene: .; CDR3nt: TGTGCCAGCAGCTTAGTCGCAGGGTGGGATAATTCACCCCTCCACTTT; CDR3aa: CASSLVAGWDNSPLHF
abundance: few; v_gene: TRBV7-2; j_gene: TRBJ1-5; d_gene: .; CDR3nt: TGTGCCAGCAGCTTAGATTGGGGGTCTGGCAATCAGCCCCAGCATTTT; CDR3aa: CASSLDWGSGNQPQHF
abundance: few; v_gene: TRBV7-9; j_gene: TRBJ1-2; d_gene: TRBD1; CDR3nt: TGTGCCAGCAGCTTATACGACAGGGGCTATGGCTACACCTTC; CDR3aa: CASSLYDRGYGYTF
abundance: many; v_gene: TRBV7-9; j_gene: TRBJ1-1; d_gene: .; CDR3nt: TGTGCCAGCAGCTTAGCGCTCGGGGTTGGTGGAACTGAAGCTTTCTTT; CDR3aa: CASSLALGVGGTEAFF
abundance: few; v_gene: TRBV20-1; j_gene: TRBJ1-1; d_gene: .; CDR3nt: TGCAGTGCTAGAGCTTTCTTAATAAACACTGAAGCTTTCTTT; CDR3aa: CSARAFLINTEAFF
abundance: many; v_gene: TRBV7-7; j_gene: TRBJ1-1; d_gene: .; CDR3nt: TGTGCCAGCAGCTTGAGTATATGGACTGAAGCTTTCTTT; CDR3aa: CASSLSIWTEAFF
abundance: many; v_gene: TRBV7-9; j_gene: TRBJ2-1; d_gene: .; CDR3nt: TGTGCCAGCAGCCCCCGGGACCGCGAGCAGTTCTTC; CDR3aa: CASSPRDREQFF
abundance: many; v_gene: TRBV7-9; j_gene: TRBJ1-1; d_gene: .; CDR3nt: TGTGCCAGCAGCTTAGGATTGCTCGGGGGAAGAGGGACTGAAGCTTTCTTT; CDR3aa: CASSLGLLGGRGTEAFF
abundance: .; v_gene: TRBV2; j_gene: TRBJ2-7; d_gene: .; CDR3nt: TGTGCCAGCAGTGAAGCCTACGAGCAGTACTTC; CDR3aa: CASSEAYEQYF
abundance: few; v_gene: TRBV5-1; j_gene: TRBJ2-5; d_gene: .; CDR3nt: TGCGCCAGCAGCGACAATCCGGGGGCGGGAGAGACCCAGTACTTC; CDR3aa: CASSDNPGAGETQYF
abundance: .; v_gene: TRBV29-1; j_gene: TRBJ1-1; d_gene: .; CDR3nt: TGCAGCGTTGAAGACCAGGGTGAAGCTTTCTTT; CDR3aa: CSVEDQGEAFF
abundance: .; v_gene: TRBV28; j_gene: TRBJ2-7; d_gene: .; CDR3nt: TGTGCCAGCTGTTTGGGCAGCTCCTACGAGCAGTACTTC; CDR3aa: CASCLGSSYEQYF
abundance: many; v_gene: TRBV7-9; j_gene: TRBJ2-3; d_gene: .; CDR3nt: TGTGCCAGCAGCTTAGGGCCCGGCACAGATACGCAGTATTTT; CDR3aa: CASSLGPGTDTQYF
abundance: few; v_gene: TRBV15; j_gene: TRBJ1-1; d_gene: .; CDR3nt: TGTGCCACCAGCAGAACCAGGGGGAACACTGAAGCTTTCTTT; CDR3aa: CATSRTRGNTEAFF
abundance: .; v_gene: TRBV9; j_gene: TRBJ1-4; d_gene: .; CDR3nt: TGTGCCAGCAGTGTCGAGGGGTCAACTAATGAAAAACTGTTTTTT; CDR3aa: CASSVEGSTNEKLFF
abundance: few; v_gene: TRBV5-6; j_gene: TRBJ1-1; d_gene: .; CDR3nt: TGTGCCAGCAGCCTGGCCTTCATGGGGACTGAAGCTTTCTTT; CDR3aa: CASSLAFMGTEAFF
abundance: many; v_gene: TRBV11-2; j_gene: TRBJ2-1; d_gene: TRBD2; CDR3nt: TGTGCCAGCAGCTTATTTAGCGGGGGGCAAAACAATGAGCAGTTCTTC; CDR3aa: CASSLFSGGQNNEQFF
abundance: many; v_gene: TRBV7-9; j_gene: TRBJ1-1; d_gene: .; CDR3nt: TGTGCCAGCAGCTTAGCCGAGGGACCCCTGAACACTGAAGCTTTCTTT; CDR3aa: CASSLAEGPLNTEAFF
abundance: few; v_gene: TRBV6-5; j_gene: TRBJ2-2; d_gene: .; CDR3nt: TGTGCCAGCAGATCGGACGGGAACACCGGGGAGCTGTTTTTT; CDR3aa: CASRSDGNTGELFF
abundance: few; v_gene: TRBV19; j_gene: TRBJ1-3; d_gene: .; CDR3nt: TGTGCCAGTAGTGATCGCAGCAACACCATATATTTT; CDR3aa: CASSDRSNTIYF
abundance: few; v_gene: TRBV20-1; j_gene: TRBJ2-7; d_gene: .; CDR3nt: TGCAGTGCCGACCTCACAGGGAACTACGAGCAGTACTTC; CDR3aa: CSADLTGNYEQYF
abundance: .; v_gene: TRBV15; j_gene: TRBJ2-5; d_gene: .; CDR3nt: TGTGCCACCAGCGGGCCGGAGACCCAGTACTTC; CDR3aa: CATSGPETQYF
abundance: .; v_gene: TRBV4-1; j_gene: TRBJ2-3; d_gene: TRBD1; CDR3nt: TGCGCCAGCAGCCAAGGACAGGGGGCCGCAGATACGCAGTATTTT; CDR3aa: CASSQGQGAADTQYF
abundance: few; v_gene: TRBV7-2; j_gene: TRBJ2-3; d_gene: TRBD2; CDR3nt: TGTGCCAGCAGCTTAGCCCTAGCGGGGGGGCCTTTAGATACGCAGTATTTT; CDR3aa: CASSLALAGGPLDTQYF
abundance: once; v_gene: TRBV7-4; j_gene: TRBJ1-1; d_gene: .; CDR3nt: TGTGCCAGCAGCCCCGGGACCACGGGGACTGAAGCTTTCTTT; CDR3aa: CASSPGTTGTEAFF
abundance: few; v_gene: TRBV14; j_gene: TRBJ2-7; d_gene: TRBD1; CDR3nt: TGTGCCAGCAGCCATCTGGACAGGGCCTACGAGCAGTACTTC; CDR3aa: CASSHLDRAYEQYF
abundance: .; v_gene: TRBV4-1; j_gene: TRBJ2-5; d_gene: .; CDR3nt: TGCGCCAGCAGCCAAGAAATGGGTGGAGAGACCCAGTACTTC; CDR3aa: CASSQEMGGETQYF
abundance: .; v_gene: TRBV4-1; j_gene: TRBJ2-5; d_gene: .; CDR3nt: TGCGCCAGCAGCCAAGAGTTCGGGGGTTGGGAGACCCAGTACTTC; CDR3aa: CASSQEFGGWETQYF
abundance: few; v_gene: TRBV20-1; j_gene: TRBJ2-3; d_gene: .; CDR3nt: TGCAGTGCTAGAGGCTGGCGGGACAAAGATACGCAGTATTTT; CDR3aa: CSARGWRDKDTQYF
abundance: .; v_gene: TRBV28; j_gene: TRBJ2-5; d_gene: TRBD2; CDR3nt: TGTGCCAGCAGCCCCGGGACTAGCGGGTTCCAAGAGACCCAGTACTTC; CDR3aa: CASSPGTSGFQETQYF
abundance: .; v_gene: TRBV27; j_gene: TRBJ2-3; d_gene: .; CDR3nt: TGTGCCAGCAGTTTTGGCATAGATACGCAGTATTTT; CDR3aa: CASSFGIDTQYF
abundance: .; v_gene: TRBV25-1; j_gene: TRBJ2-5; d_gene: .; CDR3nt: TGTGCCAGCAGTGAATCGGAGGGTTTCGCCGACGAGACCCAGTACTTC; CDR3aa: CASSESEGFADETQYF
abundance: .; v_gene: TRBV9; j_gene: TRBJ2-1; d_gene: TRBD2; CDR3nt: TGTGCCAGCAGCGCGAGCGGGGACTACAATGAGCAGTTCTTC; CDR3aa: CASSASGDYNEQFF
abundance: .; v_gene: TRBV4-2; j_gene: TRBJ1-2; d_gene: TRBD1; CDR3nt: TGTGCCAGCAGCCATGGGACAGGTCCGGATGGCTACACCTTC; CDR3aa: CASSHGTGPDGYTF
abundance: .; v_gene: TRBV5-5; j_gene: TRBJ2-2; d_gene: TRBD2; CDR3nt: TGTGCCAGCACTCAACTAGCGGGTGTGAACACCGGGGAGCTGTTTTTT; CDR3aa: CASTQLAGVNTGELFF
abundance: .; v_gene: TRBV25-1; j_gene: TRBJ2-7; d_gene: .; CDR3nt: TGTGCCAGCAGTGCCCAGGGAAGCGAGCAGTACTTC; CDR3aa: CASSAQGSEQYF
abundance: .; v_gene: TRBV27; j_gene: TRBJ2-1; d_gene: TRBD2; CDR3nt: TGTGCCAGCAGTTTCCTCTTTAGCGGGGGGGACAATGAGCAGTTCTTC; CDR3aa: CASSFLFSGGDNEQFF
abundance: few; v_gene: TRBV27; j_gene: TRBJ1-6; d_gene: .; CDR3nt: TGTGCCAGCAGTTCACAATGGGCCTCACCCCTCCACTTT; CDR3aa: CASSSQWASPLHF
abundance: .; v_gene: TRBV5-5; j_gene: TRBJ2-4; d_gene: TRBD1; CDR3nt: TGTGCCAGCAGCTTGGCCCGGGGACAGGGGACCATTCAGTACTTC; CDR3aa: CASSLARGQGTIQYF
abundance: few; v_gene: TRBV5-6; j_gene: TRBJ2-7; d_gene: .; CDR3nt: TGTGCCAGCAGCTTGGGGTCAGGGTTTGCCTACGAGCAGTACTTC; CDR3aa: CASSLGSGFAYEQYF
abundance: .; v_gene: TRBV2; j_gene: TRBJ2-2; d_gene: .; CDR3nt: TGTGCCAGCAGTGAATCTGTCCTAGGCGGAACCGGGGAGCTGTTTTTT; CDR3aa: CASSESVLGGTGELFF
abundance: few; v_gene: TRBV29-1; j_gene: TRBJ2-7; d_gene: .; CDR3nt: TGCAGCGTTGGCAGGGCGAACTACGAGCAGTACTTC; CDR3aa: CSVGRANYEQYF
abundance: few; v_gene: TRBV4-1; j_gene: TRBJ2-6; d_gene: .; CDR3nt: TGCGCCAGCAGCCAGAGACAGGCTCTCTCTGGGGCCAACGTCCTGACTTTC; CDR3aa: CASSQRQALSGANVLTF
abundance: few; v_gene: TRBV4-1; j_gene: TRBJ1-2; d_gene: .; CDR3nt: TGCGCCAGCAGCCAAGACCTCCAGGAGCCCTATGGCTACACCTTC; CDR3aa: CASSQDLQEPYGYTF
abundance: .; v_gene: TRBV29-1; j_gene: TRBJ2-1; d_gene: TRBD2; CDR3nt: TGCAGCGTTGGATTCACTAGCGGGGGGGAGCAGTTCTTC; CDR3aa: CSVGFTSGGEQFF
abundance: many; v_gene: TRBV6-6; j_gene: TRBJ2-5; d_gene: .; CDR3nt: TGTGCCAGCGTTGGGGGACAAGAGACCCAGTACTTC; CDR3aa: CASVGGQETQYF